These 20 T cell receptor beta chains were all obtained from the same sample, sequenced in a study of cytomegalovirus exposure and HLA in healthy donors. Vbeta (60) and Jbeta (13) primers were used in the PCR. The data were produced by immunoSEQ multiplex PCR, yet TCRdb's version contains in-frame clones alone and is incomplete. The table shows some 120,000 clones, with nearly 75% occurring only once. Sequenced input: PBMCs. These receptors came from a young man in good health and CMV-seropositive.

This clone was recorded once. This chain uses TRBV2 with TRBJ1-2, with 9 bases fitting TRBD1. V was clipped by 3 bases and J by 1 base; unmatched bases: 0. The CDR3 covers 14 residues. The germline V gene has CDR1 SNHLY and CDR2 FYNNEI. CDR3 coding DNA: TGTGCCAGCAGTGAGGGACAGGGTAACTATGGCTACACCTTC. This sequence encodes CASSEGQGNYGYTF.

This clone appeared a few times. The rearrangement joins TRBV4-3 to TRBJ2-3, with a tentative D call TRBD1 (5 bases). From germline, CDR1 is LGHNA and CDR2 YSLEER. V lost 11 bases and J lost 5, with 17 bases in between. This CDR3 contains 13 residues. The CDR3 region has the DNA TGCGCCGGGGCCCTCGGCCTGGGAGATACGCAGTATTTT. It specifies CAGALGLGDTQYF.

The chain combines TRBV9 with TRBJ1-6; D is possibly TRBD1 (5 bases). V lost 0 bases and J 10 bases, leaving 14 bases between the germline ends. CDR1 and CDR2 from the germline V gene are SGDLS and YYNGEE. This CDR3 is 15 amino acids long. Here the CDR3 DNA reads TGTGCCAGCAGCGTAGCCCCTCAGGGAGGCTCACCCCTCCACTTT. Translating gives CASSVAPQGGSPLHF.

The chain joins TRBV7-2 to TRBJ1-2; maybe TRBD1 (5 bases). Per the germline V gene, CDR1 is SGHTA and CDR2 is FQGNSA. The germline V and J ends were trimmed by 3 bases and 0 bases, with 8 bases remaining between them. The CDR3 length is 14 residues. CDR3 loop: CASSFPGANYGYTF. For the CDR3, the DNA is TGTGCCAGCAGCTTCCCGGGGGCTAACTATGGCTACACCTTC. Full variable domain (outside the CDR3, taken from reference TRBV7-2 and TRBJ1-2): GAGVSQSPSNKVTEKGKDVELRCDPISGHTALYWYRQSLGQGLEFLIYFQGNSAPDKSGLPSDRFSAERTGGSVSTLTIQRTQQEDSAVYLCASSFPGANYGYTFGSGTRLTVV.

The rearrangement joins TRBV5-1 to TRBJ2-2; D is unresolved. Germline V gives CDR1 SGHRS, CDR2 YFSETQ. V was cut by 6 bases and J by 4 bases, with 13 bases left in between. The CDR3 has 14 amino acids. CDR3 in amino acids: CASTGQRSTGELFF. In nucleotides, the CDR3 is TGCGCCAGCACCGGCCAACGGAGCACCGGGGAGCTGTTTTTT.

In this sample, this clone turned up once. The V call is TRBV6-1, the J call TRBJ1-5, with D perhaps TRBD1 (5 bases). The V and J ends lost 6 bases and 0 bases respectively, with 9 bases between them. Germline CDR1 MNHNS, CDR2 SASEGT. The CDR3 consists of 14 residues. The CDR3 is CASSRQNSNQPQHF. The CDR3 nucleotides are TGTGCCAGCAGCCGACAGAATAGCAATCAGCCCCAGCATTTT.

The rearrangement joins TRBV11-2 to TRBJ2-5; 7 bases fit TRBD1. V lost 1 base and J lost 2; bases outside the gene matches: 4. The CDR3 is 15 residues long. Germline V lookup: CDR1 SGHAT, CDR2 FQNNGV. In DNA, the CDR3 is TGTGCCAGCAGCTTAGGAGGGACAGCACAAGAGACCCAGTACTTC. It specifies CASSLGGTAQETQYF.

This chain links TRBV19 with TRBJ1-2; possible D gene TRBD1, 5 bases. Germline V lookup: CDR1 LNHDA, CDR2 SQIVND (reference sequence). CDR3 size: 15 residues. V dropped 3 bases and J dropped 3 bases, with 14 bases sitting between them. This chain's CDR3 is CASSMVRQIDYGYTF. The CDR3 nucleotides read TGTGCCAGTAGTATGGTTCGACAGATCGACTATGGCTACACCTTC.

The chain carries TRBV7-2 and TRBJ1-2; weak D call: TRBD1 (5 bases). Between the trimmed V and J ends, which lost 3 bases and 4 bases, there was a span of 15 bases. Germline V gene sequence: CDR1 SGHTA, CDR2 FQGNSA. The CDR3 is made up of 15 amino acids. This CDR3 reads CASSFSTVLVYGYTF. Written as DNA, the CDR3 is TGTGCCAGCAGCTTCTCGACAGTTTTGGTCTATGGCTACACCTTC.

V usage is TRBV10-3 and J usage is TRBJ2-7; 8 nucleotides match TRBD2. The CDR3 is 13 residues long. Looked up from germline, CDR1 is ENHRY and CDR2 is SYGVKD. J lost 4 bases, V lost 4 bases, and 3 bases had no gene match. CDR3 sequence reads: CAISAGGRYEQYF. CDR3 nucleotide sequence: TGTGCCATCAGTGCGGGGGGGCGGTACGAGCAGTACTTC.

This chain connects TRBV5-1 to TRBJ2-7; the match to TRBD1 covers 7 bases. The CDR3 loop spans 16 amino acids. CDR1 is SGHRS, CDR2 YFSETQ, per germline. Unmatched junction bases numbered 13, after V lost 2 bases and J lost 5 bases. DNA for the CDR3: TGCGCCAGCAGCTTTGGGAACAGGGGAAATTTCAACGAGCAGTACTTC. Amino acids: CASSFGNRGNFNEQYF.

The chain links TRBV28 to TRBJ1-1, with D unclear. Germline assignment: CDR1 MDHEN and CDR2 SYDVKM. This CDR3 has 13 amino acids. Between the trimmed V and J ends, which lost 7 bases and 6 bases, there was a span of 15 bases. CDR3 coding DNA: TGTGCCAGCACCGAAAAGACAAGTTCTGAAGCTTTCTTT. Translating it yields CASTEKTSSEAFF.

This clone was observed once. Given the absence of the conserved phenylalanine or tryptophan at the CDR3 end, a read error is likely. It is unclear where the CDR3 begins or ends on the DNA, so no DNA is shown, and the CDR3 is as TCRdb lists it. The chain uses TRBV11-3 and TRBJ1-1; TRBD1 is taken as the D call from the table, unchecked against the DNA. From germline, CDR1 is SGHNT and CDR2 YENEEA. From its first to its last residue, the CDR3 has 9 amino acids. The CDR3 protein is CASSSFDFR.

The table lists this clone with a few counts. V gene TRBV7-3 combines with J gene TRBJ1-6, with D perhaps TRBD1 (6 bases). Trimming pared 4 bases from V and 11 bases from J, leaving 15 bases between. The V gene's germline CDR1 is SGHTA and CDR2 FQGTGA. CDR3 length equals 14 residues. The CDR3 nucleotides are TGTGCCAGCAGCTCCGGGGGGCCAAGAGCACCCCTCCACTTT. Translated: CASSSGGPRAPLHF.

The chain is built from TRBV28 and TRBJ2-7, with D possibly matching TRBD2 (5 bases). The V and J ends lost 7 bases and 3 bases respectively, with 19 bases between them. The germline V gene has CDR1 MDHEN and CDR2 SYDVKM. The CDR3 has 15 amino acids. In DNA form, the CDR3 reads TGTGCCAGCAACCAGCACGCGGGCTCCCTCTACGAGCAGTACTTC. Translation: CASNQHAGSLYEQYF. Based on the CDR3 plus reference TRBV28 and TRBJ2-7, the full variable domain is DVKVTQSSRYLVKRTGEKVFLECVQDMDHENMFWYRQDPGLGLRLIYFSYDVKMKEKGDIPEGYSVSREKKERFSLILESASTNQTSMYLCASNQHAGSLYEQYFGPGTRLTVT.

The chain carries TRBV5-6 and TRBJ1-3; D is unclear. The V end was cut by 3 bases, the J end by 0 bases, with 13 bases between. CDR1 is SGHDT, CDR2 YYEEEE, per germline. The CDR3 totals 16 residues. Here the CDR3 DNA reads TGTGCCAGCAGCTCCCTAAGAAGCCGCTCTGGAAACACCATATATTTT. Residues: CASSSLRSRSGNTIYF.

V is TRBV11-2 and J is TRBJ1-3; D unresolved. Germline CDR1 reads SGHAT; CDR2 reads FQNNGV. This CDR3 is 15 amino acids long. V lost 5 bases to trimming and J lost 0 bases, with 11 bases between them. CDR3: CASSIRPSSGNTIYF. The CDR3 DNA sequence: TGTGCCAGCAGCATCAGACCTAGCTCTGGAAACACCATATATTTT.

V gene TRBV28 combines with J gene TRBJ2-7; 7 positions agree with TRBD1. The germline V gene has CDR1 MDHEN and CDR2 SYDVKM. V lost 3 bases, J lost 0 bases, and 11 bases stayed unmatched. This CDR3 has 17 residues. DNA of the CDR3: TGTGCCAGCAGTTTGACCCGGGACAGCGACAGCTCCTACGAGCAGTACTTC. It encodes CASSLTRDSDSSYEQYF.

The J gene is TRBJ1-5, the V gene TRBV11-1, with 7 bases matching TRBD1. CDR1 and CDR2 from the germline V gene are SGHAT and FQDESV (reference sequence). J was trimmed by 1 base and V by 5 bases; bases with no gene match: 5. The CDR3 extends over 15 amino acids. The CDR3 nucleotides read TGTGCCAGCAGCGCGGGGACAGCCAGCAATCAGCCCCAGCATTTT. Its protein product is CASSAGTASNQPQHF.

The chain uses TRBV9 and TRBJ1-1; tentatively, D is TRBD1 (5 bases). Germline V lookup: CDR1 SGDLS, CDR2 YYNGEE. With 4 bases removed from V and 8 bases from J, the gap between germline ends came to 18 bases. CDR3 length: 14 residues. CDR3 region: CASSPPGGGAEAFF. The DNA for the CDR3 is TGTGCCAGCAGCCCCCCGGGGGGGGGAGCCGAAGCTTTCTTT.